Given below is one TCR beta chain in context. Its target antigen remains unknown. No much larger clonotype is one base removed from it; base qualities were not supplied. Via the germline V gene, CDR1 is MNHEY and CDR2 SVGAGI. V gives up 0 bases and J gives up 7 bases, and the segment between their germline ends measures 10 bases. Reading from cysteine to phenylalanine, the CDR3 counts 13 amino acids. Only the CDR3 region is kept as DNA, spanning 39 bases read in frame from base 1. The record originates from a study of cytomegalovirus exposure and HLA in healthy donors (TCRdb year 2017). With regard to the full study: According to a later analysis, the 120 or so validation repertoires were produced on the same platform as the 700 or so repertoires of the first cohort. In addition to the first cohort of 650 to 750 subjects, a separate validation cohort of 120 different subjects was used. The study aimed to test whether cataloging public T cell receptors could reveal signatures of past pathogen exposure. High-throughput TCR immunosequencing, statistical association of individual TCRs with disease status, and machine learning were combined to predict cytomegalovirus infection status. The research as a whole found: While some public TCRs were present in many individuals, most TCR sequences turned up only very rarely across donors. According to the authors, the approach could potentially be generalized to other disease states and immunological phenotypes. A later analysis lacked HLA typing for the validation cohort, so it scored co-occurrence in that cohort across all 110 or so repertoires. A later analysis found that TCRs clustered in the first cohort also tended to co-occur in the roughly 120 validation repertoires, with more than 90% of cluster scores above 0. The classifier was reported to diagnose cytomegalovirus status with high specificity and sensitivity in both the original and validation cohorts. The study listed 150 to 200 TCR beta chains as associated with cytomegalovirus. A few of the identified cytomegalovirus-associated TCR beta chains were confirmed in vitro to be specific for cytomegalovirus antigens.

The donors belonged to the validation cohort of approximately 130 subjects, which was separate from the approximately 700-subject first cohort. Library preparation was by the immunoSEQ multiplex PCR assay. The original pipeline was this. A statistical classification framework was built for diagnosing cytomegalovirus status from the catalog of TCR beta chain sequences. The immuneACCESS repertoire file appears here via TCRdb, limited to in-frame rearrangements. These files lack a portion of the clones; in checked studies, under half of the deficit traces to unresolved V genes, and the cause of the others is not known. For V, J and clone size, that table is used; D and trimming come from the DNA. Present in this sample are approximately 300,000 clones, 70% to 90% of which were seen just once. The ten largest make up around 0.8% of the sample.

Sequencing input: PBMCs. The rearranged chain carries TRBV6-5 and TRBJ2-7; no confident D gene assignment can be made. This receptor was identified in a woman aged 18-29 years in good health and CMV-seronegative. This receptor carries the CDR3 CASSYSTPKEQYF. The sequenced DNA is TGTGCCAGCAGTTACTCCACTCCGAAAGAGCAGTACTTC.